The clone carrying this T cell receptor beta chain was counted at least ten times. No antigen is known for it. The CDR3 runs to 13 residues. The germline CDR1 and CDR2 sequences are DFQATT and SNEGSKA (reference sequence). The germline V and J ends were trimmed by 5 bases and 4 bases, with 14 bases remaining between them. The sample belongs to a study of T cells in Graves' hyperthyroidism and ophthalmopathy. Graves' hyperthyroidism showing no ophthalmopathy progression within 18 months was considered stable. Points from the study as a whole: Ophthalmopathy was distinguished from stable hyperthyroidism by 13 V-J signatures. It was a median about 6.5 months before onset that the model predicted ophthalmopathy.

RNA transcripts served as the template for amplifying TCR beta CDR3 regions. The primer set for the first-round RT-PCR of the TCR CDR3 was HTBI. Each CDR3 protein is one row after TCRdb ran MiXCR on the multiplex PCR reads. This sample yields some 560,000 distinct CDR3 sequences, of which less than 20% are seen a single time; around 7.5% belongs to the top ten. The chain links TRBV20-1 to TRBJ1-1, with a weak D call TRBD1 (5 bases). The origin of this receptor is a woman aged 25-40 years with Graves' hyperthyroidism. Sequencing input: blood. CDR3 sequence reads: CSAFLGGITEAFF. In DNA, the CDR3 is TGCAGTGCTTTTTTGGGGGGGATCACTGAAGCTTTCTTT.